This entry is about one T cell receptor (beta chain). The sample comes from a study of CD8 T cells in ankylosing spondylitis. V lost 2 bases and J lost 6; bases outside the gene matches: 6. Germline V CDR1 and CDR2: MNHEY, SVGAGI. This CDR3 is 15 amino acids long. In TCRdb, the 5' RACE reads were re-called with MiXCR into one record per CDR3 protein. The sample has 300,000 to 350,000 distinct CDR3 sequences, under 25% seen once; the top ten hold roughly 3.4%. The sample consisted of blood, either unsorted or a sorted T cell fraction (not recorded which). This TCR was recovered from a female donor with ankylosing spondylitis or in good health (not recorded which). V and J are TRBV6-5 and TRBJ1-5, with 8 nucleotides matching TRBD1. Here the CDR3 DNA reads TGTGCCAGCAGTTACCTGGACAGGGCAAGTCAGCCCCAGCATTTT. Its translation: CASSYLDRASQPQHF.